The clone carrying this TCR beta chain was seen only a few times. Its target is not known. This specimen belongs to a study of T cell repertoires in cytomegalovirus infection. Study-level information: From public TCR beta signatures came an indication of both CMV infection and matching HLA type. The study, taken as a whole, reports: Totalled public TCR beta family frequency picked out people who carried CMV plus the relevant HLA. Dominating the ex vivo response were HLA-C-restricted CMV-specific TCR beta clonotypes.

The CDR3 loop spans 15 amino acids. Germline V gene lookup returns CDR1 SGHAT and CDR2 FQDESV (reference sequence). V shed 5 bases and J 8 bases; nucleotides not matched to a gene: 10. TCRdb called the reads again in MiXCR, with one record for every CDR3 protein. The repertoire holds some 680,000 distinct CDR3 sequences, with 35% to 40% as singletons. Sequencing was done on a sample of PBMCs. This chain uses TRBV11-1 with TRBJ2-1, with TRBD2 matching over 9 bases. This clonotype was obtained from a human donor in good health (CMV status not recorded). Some clones in this sample may be carry-over from other donors' samples. The CDR3 here is CASSPRSGRIDEQFF. CDR3 nucleotide sequence: TGTGCCAGCAGCCCGAGGAGCGGGAGGATAGATGAGCAGTTCTTC.